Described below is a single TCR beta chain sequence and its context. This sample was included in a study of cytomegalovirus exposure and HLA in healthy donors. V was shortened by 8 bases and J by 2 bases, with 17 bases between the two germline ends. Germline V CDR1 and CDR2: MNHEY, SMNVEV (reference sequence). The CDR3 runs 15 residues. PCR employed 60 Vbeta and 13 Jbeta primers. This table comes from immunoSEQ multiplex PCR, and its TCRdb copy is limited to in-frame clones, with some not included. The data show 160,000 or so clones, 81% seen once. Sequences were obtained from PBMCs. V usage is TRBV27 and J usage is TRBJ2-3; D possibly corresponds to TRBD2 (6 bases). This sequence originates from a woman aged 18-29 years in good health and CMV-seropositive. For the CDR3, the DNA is TGTGCCAGCGAGAGAAGGCGGGGTTTCACAGATACGCAGTATTTT. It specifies CASERRRGFTDTQYF.